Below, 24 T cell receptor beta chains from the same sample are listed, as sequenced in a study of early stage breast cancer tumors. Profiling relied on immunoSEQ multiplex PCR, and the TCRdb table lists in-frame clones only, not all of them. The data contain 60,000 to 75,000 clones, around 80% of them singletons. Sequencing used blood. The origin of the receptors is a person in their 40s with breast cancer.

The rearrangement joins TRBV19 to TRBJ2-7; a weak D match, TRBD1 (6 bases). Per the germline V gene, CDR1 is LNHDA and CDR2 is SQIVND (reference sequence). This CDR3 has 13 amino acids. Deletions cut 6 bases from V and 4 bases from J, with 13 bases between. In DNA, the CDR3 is TGTGCCAGTAGCCTCACAGGGTGGTACGAGCAGTACTTC. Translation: CASSLTGWYEQYF.

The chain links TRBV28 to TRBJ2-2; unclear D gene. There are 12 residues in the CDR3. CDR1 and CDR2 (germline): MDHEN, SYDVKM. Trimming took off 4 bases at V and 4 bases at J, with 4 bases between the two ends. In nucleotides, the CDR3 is TGTGCCAGCAGTTCAAGCACCGGGGAGCTGTTTTTT. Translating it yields CASSSSTGELFF.

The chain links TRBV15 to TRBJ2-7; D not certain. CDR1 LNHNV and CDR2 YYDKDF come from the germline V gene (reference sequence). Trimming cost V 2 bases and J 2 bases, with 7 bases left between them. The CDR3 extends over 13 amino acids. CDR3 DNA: TGTGCCACCAGCAGAAAGAAGACCTACGAGCAGTACTTC. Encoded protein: CATSRKKTYEQYF.

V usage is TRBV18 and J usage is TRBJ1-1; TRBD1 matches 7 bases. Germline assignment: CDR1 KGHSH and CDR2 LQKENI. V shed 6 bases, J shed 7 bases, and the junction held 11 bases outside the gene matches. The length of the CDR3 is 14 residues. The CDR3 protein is CASSRDRVHLEAFF. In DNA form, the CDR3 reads TGTGCCAGCTCGCGAGACAGGGTACACCTTGAAGCTTTCTTT.

In nucleotides, the CDR3 is TGCGCCAGCAGTGTAACGGGTTCCTACAATGAGCAGTTCTTC. Translation: CASSVTGSYNEQFF. This chain connects TRBV5-1 to TRBJ2-1; D uncertain. V was trimmed by 5 bases and J by 1 base, leaving 10 bases between them. CDR3 length: 14 residues. CDR1 SGHRS and CDR2 YFSETQ come from the germline V gene.

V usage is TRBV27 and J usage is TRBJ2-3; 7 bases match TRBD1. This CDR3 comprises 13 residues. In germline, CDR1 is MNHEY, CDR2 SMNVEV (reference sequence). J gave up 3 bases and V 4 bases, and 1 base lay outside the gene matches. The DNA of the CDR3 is TGTGCCAGCAGTTCGACAGGGACAGATACGCAGTATTTT. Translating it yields CASSSTGTDTQYF.

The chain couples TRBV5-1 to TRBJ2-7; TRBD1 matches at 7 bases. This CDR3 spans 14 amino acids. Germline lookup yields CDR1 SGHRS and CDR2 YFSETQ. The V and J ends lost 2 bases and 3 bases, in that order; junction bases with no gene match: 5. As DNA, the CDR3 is TGCGCCAGCAGCTTATCAGGGACAGACTACGAGCAGTACTTC. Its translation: CASSLSGTDYEQYF.

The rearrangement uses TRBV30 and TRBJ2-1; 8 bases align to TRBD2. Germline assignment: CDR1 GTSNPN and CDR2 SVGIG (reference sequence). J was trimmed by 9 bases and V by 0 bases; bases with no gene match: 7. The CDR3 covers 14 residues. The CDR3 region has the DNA TGTGCCTGGAGTGTACCACGTCGGGGGGGTGAGCAGTTCTTC. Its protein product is CAWSVPRRGGEQFF.

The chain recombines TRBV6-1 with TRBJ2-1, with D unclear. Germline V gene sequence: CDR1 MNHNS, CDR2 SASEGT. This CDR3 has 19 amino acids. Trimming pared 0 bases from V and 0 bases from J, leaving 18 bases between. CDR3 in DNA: TGTGCCAGCAGTGAAGCGCGAGATTTTAGTTGGTCCTCCTACAATGAGCAGTTCTTC. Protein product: CASSEARDFSWSSYNEQFF.

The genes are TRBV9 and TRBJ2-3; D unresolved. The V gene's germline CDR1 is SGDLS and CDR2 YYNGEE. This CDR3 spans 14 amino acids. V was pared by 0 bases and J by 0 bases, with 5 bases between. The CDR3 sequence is CASSVDGSTDTQYF. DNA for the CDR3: TGTGCCAGCAGCGTAGACGGGAGCACAGATACGCAGTATTTT.

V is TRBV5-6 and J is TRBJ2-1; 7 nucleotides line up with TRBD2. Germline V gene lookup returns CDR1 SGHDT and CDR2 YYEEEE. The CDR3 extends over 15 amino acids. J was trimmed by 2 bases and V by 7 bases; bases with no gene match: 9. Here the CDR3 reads CASDRAGTTYNEQFF. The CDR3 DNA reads TGTGCCAGCGACCGAGCGGGAACAACCTACAATGAGCAGTTCTTC.

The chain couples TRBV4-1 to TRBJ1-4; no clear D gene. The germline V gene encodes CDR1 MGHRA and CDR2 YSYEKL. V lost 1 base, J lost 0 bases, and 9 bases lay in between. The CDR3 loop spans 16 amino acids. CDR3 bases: TGCGCCAGCAGCCAAGGCGGCATCGCAACTAATGAAAAACTGTTTTTT. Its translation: CASSQGGIATNEKLFF.

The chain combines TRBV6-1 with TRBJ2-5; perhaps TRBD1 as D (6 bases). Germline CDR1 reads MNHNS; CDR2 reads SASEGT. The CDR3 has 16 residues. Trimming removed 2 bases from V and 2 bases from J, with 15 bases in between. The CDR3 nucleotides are TGTGCCAGCAGTGAACAGGGGCGGCCCTTTCAAGAGACCCAGTACTTC. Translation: CASSEQGRPFQETQYF.

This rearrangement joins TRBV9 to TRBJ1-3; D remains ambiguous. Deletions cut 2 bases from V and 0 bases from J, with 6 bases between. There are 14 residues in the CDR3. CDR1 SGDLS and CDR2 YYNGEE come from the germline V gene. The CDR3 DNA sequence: TGTGCCAGCAGCGTTGATGGCTCTGGAAACACCATATATTTT. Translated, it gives CASSVDGSGNTIYF.

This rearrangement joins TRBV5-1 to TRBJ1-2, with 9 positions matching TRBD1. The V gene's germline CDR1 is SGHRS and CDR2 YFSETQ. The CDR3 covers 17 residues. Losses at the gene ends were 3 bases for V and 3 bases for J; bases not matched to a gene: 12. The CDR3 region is CASSSDPGQGLDYGYTF. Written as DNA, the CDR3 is TGCGCCAGCAGCTCGGATCCGGGACAGGGACTGGACTATGGCTACACCTTC.

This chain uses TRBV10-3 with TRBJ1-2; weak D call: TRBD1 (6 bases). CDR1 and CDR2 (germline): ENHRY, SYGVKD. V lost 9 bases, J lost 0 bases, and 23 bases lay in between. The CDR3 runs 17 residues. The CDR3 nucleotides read TGTGCCATAAGCGCAAGTCCGGGGACACAAACTAACTATGGCTACACCTTC. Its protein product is CAISASPGTQTNYGYTF.

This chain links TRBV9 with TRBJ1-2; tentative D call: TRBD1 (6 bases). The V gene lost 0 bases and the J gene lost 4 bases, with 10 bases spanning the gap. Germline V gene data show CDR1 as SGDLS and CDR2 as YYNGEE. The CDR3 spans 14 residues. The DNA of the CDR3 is TGTGCCAGCAGCGTAGGCCAGGGGAGCTATGGCTACACCTTC. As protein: CASSVGQGSYGYTF.

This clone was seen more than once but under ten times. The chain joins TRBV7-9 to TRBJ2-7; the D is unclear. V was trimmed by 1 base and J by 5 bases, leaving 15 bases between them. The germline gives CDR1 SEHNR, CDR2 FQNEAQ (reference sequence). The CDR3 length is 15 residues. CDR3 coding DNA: TGTGCCAGCAGCTTAGAAGGAGAAAGGGTGGACGAGCAGTACTTC. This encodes CASSLEGERVDEQYF.

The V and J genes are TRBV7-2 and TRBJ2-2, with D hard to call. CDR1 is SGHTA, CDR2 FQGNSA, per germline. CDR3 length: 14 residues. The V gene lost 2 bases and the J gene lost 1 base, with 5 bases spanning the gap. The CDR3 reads CASSLSQNTGELFF. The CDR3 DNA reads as TGTGCCAGCAGCTTATCTCAGAACACCGGGGAGCTGTTTTTT.

The CDR3, as DNA: TGTGCCAGCAGTTACCAGGCAACTAATGAAAAACTGTTTTTT. Its translation: CASSYQATNEKLFF. The V call is TRBV6-5, the J call TRBJ1-4; D unclear. The CDR3 sequence is 14 residues long. The germline gives CDR1 MNHEY, CDR2 SVGAGI. V was clipped by 2 bases and J by 0 bases, with 4 bases between them.

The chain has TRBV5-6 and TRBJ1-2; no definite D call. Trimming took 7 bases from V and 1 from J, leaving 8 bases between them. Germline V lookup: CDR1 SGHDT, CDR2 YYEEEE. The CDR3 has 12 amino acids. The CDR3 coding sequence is TGTGCCAGCTCGGCGCGTAACTATGGCTACACCTTC. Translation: CASSARNYGYTF.

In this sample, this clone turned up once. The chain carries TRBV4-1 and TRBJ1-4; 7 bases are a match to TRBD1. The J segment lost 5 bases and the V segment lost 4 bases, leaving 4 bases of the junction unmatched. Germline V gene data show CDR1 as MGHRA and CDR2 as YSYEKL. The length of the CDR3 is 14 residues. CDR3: CASSRTGVNEKLFF. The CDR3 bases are TGCGCCAGCAGCCGGACAGGTGTAAATGAAAAACTGTTTTTT.

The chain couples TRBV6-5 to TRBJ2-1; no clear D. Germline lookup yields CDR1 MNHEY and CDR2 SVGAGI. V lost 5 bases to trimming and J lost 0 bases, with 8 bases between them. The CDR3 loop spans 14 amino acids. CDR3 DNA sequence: TGTGCCAGCAGTGCTTACTTCTCCTACAATGAGCAGTTCTTC. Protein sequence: CASSAYFSYNEQFF.

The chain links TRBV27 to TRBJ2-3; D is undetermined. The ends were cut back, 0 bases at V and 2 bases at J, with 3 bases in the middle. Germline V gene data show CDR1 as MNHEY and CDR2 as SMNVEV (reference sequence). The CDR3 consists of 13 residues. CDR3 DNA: TGTGCCAGCAGTTTATCCCTCACAGATACGCAGTATTTT. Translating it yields CASSLSLTDTQYF.